Listed below are T cell receptor beta chains from one sample, sequenced in a study of beta chain features in type 1 diabetes. The assay was immunoSEQ multiplex PCR, and TCRdb's table has in-frame clones only and misses some. In the table there are about 710,000 clones, over 13% of which are singletons. The sample was naive CD4+ T cells from blood. The receptors originated from a young man with type 1 diabetes. Each CDR3 is given with its conserved first and last residue. The D gene is left open where the match is weak. The size entry is marked missing in some rows and otherwise reads once, few, many or a size class.

j_gene,v_gene,abundance,d_gene,CDR3nt,CDR3aa
TRBJ2-2,TRBV6-5,few,-,TGTGCCAGCAGCCAGGGTTTCGGGGAGCTGTTTTTT,CASSQGFGELFF
TRBJ2-1,TRBV28,few,TRBD2,TGTGCCAGCAGTTTAGGTTTACTAGCGGGAAGCTACAATGAGCAGTTCTTC,CASSLGLLAGSYNEQFF
TRBJ2-1,TRBV4-1,-,TRBD2,TGCGCCAGCAGTTCCGTCACACGGCGGGGGGCCTACAATGAGCAGTTCTTC,CASSSVTRRGAYNEQFF
TRBJ1-2,TRBV2,few,-,TGTGCCAGCAGTGAAGCGGGGAGTTATGGCTACACCTTC,CASSEAGSYGYTF
TRBJ2-3,TRBV19,-,-,TGTGCCAGTAGTATTAGAGTGGCAGGCACAGATACGCAGTATTTT,CASSIRVAGTDTQYF
TRBJ1-1,TRBV30,few,-,TGTGCCTGGAGTAGGGGCACGGAAACTGAAGCTTTCTTT,CAWSRGTETEAFF
TRBJ2-7,TRBV6-5,few,-,TGTGCCAGCAGTTCCACCTTCGGAAGGAACGACTACGAGCAGTACTTC,CASSSTFGRNDYEQYF
TRBJ1-5,TRBV10-2,few,TRBD1,TGCGCCATAGGACAGGGGGCGGCTCAGCCCCAGCATTTT,CAIGQGAAQPQHF
TRBJ2-4,TRBV6-6,few,-,TGTGCCATCTCCGGTGTGACTCAAAACATTCAGTACTTC,CAISGVTQNIQYF
TRBJ1-5,TRBV7-6,-,-,TGTGCCAGCAGCCTATTCCCCCGGGGGGAGATGAATCAGCCCCAGCATTTT,CASSLFPRGEMNQPQHF
TRBJ2-5,TRBV5-1,-,-,TGCGCCAGCAGCGGATACGGACAGCCTCAAGAGACCCAGTACTTC,CASSGYGQPQETQYF
TRBJ2-3,TRBV5-1,-,TRBD1,TGCGCCAGCAGCCTCCCCAAGCCAGGGGGCGCGAGCTCAGATACGCAGTATTTT,CASSLPKPGGASSDTQYF
TRBJ1-2,TRBV7-2,once,TRBD1,TGTGCCAGCAGGAGAGGGACAGGGATTGATGGCTACACCTTC,CASRRGTGIDGYTF
TRBJ2-2,TRBV29-1,few,-,TGCAGCGGCGGGACACTGAACACCGGGGAGCTGTTTTTT,CSGGTLNTGELFF
TRBJ2-6,TRBV6-6,-,-,TGTGCCAGCAGTTATGGAGGGTCTGGGGCCAACGTCCTGACTTTC,CASSYGGSGANVLTF
TRBJ1-2,TRBV7-9,-,TRBD1,TGTGCCAGCAGCTTCGGGACAGGGGTAGAGGGCTACACCTTC,CASSFGTGVEGYTF
TRBJ2-5,TRBV2,few,-,TGTGCCAGCAGTTTTTACCAGGGAGAGACCCAGTACTTC,CASSFYQGETQYF
TRBJ2-7,TRBV10-2,few,TRBD2,TGCGCCAGCAGTTTAGCGGGGGAGTCCTACGAGCAGTACTTC,CASSLAGESYEQYF
TRBJ2-5,TRBV30,few,-,TGTGCCTGGAGTGTACGAGGTGCGCGGGAGACCCAGTACTTC,CAWSVRGARETQYF
TRBJ1-2,TRBV9,few,-,TGTGCCAGCAGCGTAGTTGGAGATCCTAACTATGGCTACACCTTC,CASSVVGDPNYGYTF
TRBJ2-7,TRBV7-2,-,TRBD2,TGTGCCAGCAGCTCAATAGCGGGAGGGCCTTACGAGCAGTACTTC,CASSSIAGGPYEQYF
TRBJ1-4,TRBV4-3,-,-,TGCGCCAGCAGCCAAGTGGTCATGAGCCTTAGGGGTGAAAAACTGTTTTTT,CASSQVVMSLRGEKLFF
TRBJ1-4,TRBV30,once,-,TGTGCCTGGACCTCCGGGAATGGCAATGAAAAACTGTTTTTT,CAWTSGNGNEKLFF
TRBJ2-7,TRBV5-6,once,-,TGTGCCAGCAGCCCGGCAGATTACTACGAGCAGTACTTC,CASSPADYYEQYF
TRBJ2-7,TRBV5-6,few,-,TGTGCCAGCAGCACCCTGACCCGCTACGAGCAGTACTTC,CASSTLTRYEQYF
TRBJ1-2,TRBV19,-,-,TGTGCCAGTAGTATAGCAGCCTACTATGGCTACACCTTC,CASSIAAYYGYTF
TRBJ1-5,TRBV18,-,-,TGTGCCAGCTCACCTCAGCCGGTTCGCAATCAGCCCCAGCATTTT,CASSPQPVRNQPQHF
TRBJ2-1,TRBV5-1,-,-,TGCGCCAGCAGCTTGACCGGGACTCGGAGCGGTGAGCAGTTCTTC,CASSLTGTRSGEQFF
TRBJ2-5,TRBV9,few,TRBD2,TGTGCCAGCAGCGTAGGAGTAGCGGGGAGCCAAGAGACCCAGTACTTC,CASSVGVAGSQETQYF
TRBJ2-1,TRBV28,-,TRBD1,TGTGCCAGCAGTTTAATCGGGACAGGGGCAGTAGGTGAGCAGTTCTTC,CASSLIGTGAVGEQFF
TRBJ2-7,TRBV27,-,-,TGTGCCAGCAGTCGCTACGTACAAGACGAGCAGTACTTC,CASSRYVQDEQYF
TRBJ2-1,TRBV4-3,-,-,TGCGCCAGCAGCCAAGAGGCTAGCAGCAATGAGCAGTTCTTC,CASSQEASSNEQFF
TRBJ2-5,TRBV20-1,few,TRBD1,TGCAGTGCTACAGGGGGTAAGACCCAGTACTTC,CSATGGKTQYF
TRBJ2-5,TRBV19,-,-,TGTGCCAGTAGTCCGGGACCCGCCGGTGGGACCCAGTACTTC,CASSPGPAGGTQYF
TRBJ2-7,TRBV28,-,TRBD2,TGTGCCAGCAGTTCTCCCTCTAGCGGGAGGGTTCGGCGCGAGCAGTACTTC,CASSSPSSGRVRREQYF
TRBJ2-3,TRBV5-4,few,TRBD2,TGTGCCAGCCACACTAGCGGGACCACAGATACGCAGTATTTT,CASHTSGTTDTQYF
TRBJ1-5,TRBV19,-,-,TGTGCCAGTTCAGTGGGTTATAGCAATCAGCCCCAGCATTTT,CASSVGYSNQPQHF
TRBJ2-3,TRBV30,few,-,TGCGTTATGGGGCGCCAGGAAGGTGCAGATACGCAGTATTTT,CVMGRQEGADTQYF
TRBJ2-2,TRBV7-9,-,TRBD2,TGTGCCAGCAGCTTGGGTAGCGGGGACACCGGGGAGCTGTTTTTT,CASSLGSGDTGELFF
TRBJ2-2,TRBV4-3,few,-,TGCGCCAGCAGCCAAGAAGGCGGAATCACCGGGGAGCTGTTTTTT,CASSQEGGITGELFF
TRBJ1-6,TRBV7-2,few,-,TGTGCCAGCAGCTTAGACATACGGGATAATTCACCCCTCCACTTT,CASSLDIRDNSPLHF
TRBJ2-2,TRBV30,-,-,TGTGCCTGGGGGCGTAGGTTTCCCGGGGAGCTGTTTTTT,CAWGRRFPGELFF
TRBJ2-3,TRBV7-3,-,TRBD2,TGTGCCAGCAGCGGGACTAGCGGGACCACAGATACGCAGTATTTT,CASSGTSGTTDTQYF
TRBJ2-5,TRBV30,-,TRBD2,TGTGCCTGGAGTACTAGAGCGGGGGGAGAGACCCAGTACTTC,CAWSTRAGGETQYF